This paragraph reports one T cell receptor beta chain. The CDR3 runs 14 residues. Germline V gene sequence: CDR1 LNHDA, CDR2 SQIVND (reference sequence). Losses at the gene ends were 5 bases for V and 7 bases for J; bases not matched to a gene: 10. The method was immunoSEQ multiplex PCR; TCRdb's version includes in-frame clones alone and lacks a portion of them. Here the sample spans tens of thousands of clones, roughly four fifths being singletons. This sample is drawn from a study of OX40 agonist ivuxolimab in advanced cancers. Sequencing used CD4+ or CD8+ T cells sorted from blood, obtained in a trial of the OX40 agonist ivuxolimab. The J gene is TRBJ2-5, the V gene TRBV19; 7 positions agree with TRBD1. This clonotype originated in an adult with an advanced solid tumor such as melanoma, head and neck, liver or kidney cancer. CDR3: CASSPRTGGWTQYF. The DNA for the CDR3 is TGTGCCAGTAGTCCCAGGACAGGAGGATGGACCCAGTACTTC.